The present TCR beta chain was sequenced within a study of cytomegalovirus exposure and HLA in healthy donors. Researchers ran the PCR with 60 Vbeta and 13 Jbeta primers. Here immunoSEQ multiplex PCR was the method, and the copy in TCRdb shows in-frame clones only, minus some. The data contain over 150,000 clones, around four fifths of them seen just once; the ten biggest clones take up 3.7%. Germline lookup yields CDR1 MNHNY and CDR2 SVGAGI (reference sequence). CDR3 size: 15 residues. V dropped 0 bases and J dropped 11; count of bases not matched to a gene: 8. The chain is built from TRBV6-6 and TRBJ2-3; 10 bases are a match to TRBD2. This clonotype originated in a woman in her sixties or seventies in good health and CMV-seropositive. The sample taken for sequencing was PBMCs. The CDR3 sequence is CASSYSRLLAGGQYF. Written as DNA, the CDR3 is TGTGCCAGCAGTTACTCCAGGTTGTTAGCGGGGGGGCAGTATTTT.